A single sample gave rise to the 9 T cell receptor beta chains below, sequenced in a study of cytomegalovirus exposure and HLA in healthy donors. The PCR used 60 Vbeta and 13 Jbeta primers. Profiling relied on immunoSEQ multiplex PCR, and the TCRdb table lists in-frame clones only, not all of them. Reported are 50,000 or so clones; the ten largest clones contain 26%. Sequenced sample: PBMCs. Every receptor here comes from a man aged 35 to 55 in good health and CMV-seropositive.

This chain uses TRBV29-1 with TRBJ2-5; D is unclear. V lost 1 base to trimming and J lost 1 base, with 10 bases between them. This CDR3 is 14 amino acids long. Germline V gene sequence: CDR1 SQVTM, CDR2 ANQGSEA. CDR3 sequence (DNA): TGCAGCGTTGAAGCCCGCTCAGGCCAAGAGACCCAGTACTTC. Translation: CSVEARSGQETQYF.

The V gene is TRBV5-6, the J gene TRBJ2-3, with no clear D. Trimming shortened V by 5 bases and J by 5 bases, and 18 bases separated the two germline ends. There are 15 residues in the CDR3. CDR1 is SGHDT, CDR2 YYEEEE, per germline. The CDR3 is CASRSRVVLVDTQYF. In DNA, the CDR3 is TGTGCCAGCAGATCTCGTGTCGTCCTCGTAGATACGCAGTATTTT.

The rearrangement joins TRBV5-1 to TRBJ2-7, with D possibly being TRBD2 (6 bases). Germline V gives CDR1 SGHRS, CDR2 YFSETQ. There are 13 residues in the CDR3. V shed 10 bases and J shed 0 bases, with 14 bases lying between them. DNA of the CDR3: TGCGCCTCAGAGGACGGGAGCTCCTACGAGCAGTACTTC. Protein: CASEDGSSYEQYF.

V usage is TRBV5-4 and J usage is TRBJ2-5; 7 nucleotides align to TRBD1. The CDR3 contains 15 residues. V lost 5 bases, J lost 2 bases, and 9 bases stayed unmatched. Germline assignment: CDR1 SGHNT and CDR2 YYREEE (reference sequence). The CDR3 spells CASSNRGTEQETQYF. DNA of the CDR3: TGTGCCAGCAGTAATAGAGGGACAGAGCAAGAGACCCAGTACTTC.

The V gene is TRBV19, the J gene TRBJ1-5, with 7 bases matching TRBD1. Germline V gene sequence: CDR1 LNHDA, CDR2 SQIVND (reference sequence). This CDR3 has 16 amino acids. J was trimmed by 0 bases and V by 5 bases; bases with no gene match: 7. This CDR3 is CASSRDSWNSNQPQHF. The DNA for the CDR3 is TGTGCCAGTAGTCGGGACAGCTGGAATAGCAATCAGCCCCAGCATTTT.

The rearrangement joins TRBV14 to TRBJ2-2; D uncertain. Trimming pared 0 bases from V and 5 bases from J, leaving 13 bases between. Germline V gene lookup returns CDR1 SGHDN and CDR2 FVKESK. This CDR3 spans 16 amino acids. DNA of the CDR3: TGTGCCAGCAGCCAAGAGGAGAGGAAAGGAACCGGGGAGCTGTTTTTT. This codes for CASSQEERKGTGELFF.

The gene calls are TRBV19 and TRBJ1-5; no reliable D call. Germline V gene data show CDR1 as LNHDA and CDR2 as SQIVND (reference sequence). CDR3 size: 12 residues. The V gene lost 3 bases and the J gene lost 5 bases, with 5 bases spanning the gap. The CDR3 spells CASSIRDQPQHF. The CDR3 DNA sequence: TGTGCCAGTAGTATCCGGGATCAGCCCCAGCATTTT.

The chain joins TRBV30 to TRBJ2-5; D perhaps matches TRBD2 (5 bases). The V end was cut by 0 bases, the J end by 4 bases, with 9 bases between. Germline V gives CDR1 GTSNPN, CDR2 SVGIG (reference sequence). This CDR3 has 13 residues. The CDR3 DNA sequence: TGTGCCTGGAGTGTCCGGGGTTTAGAGACCCAGTACTTC. It encodes CAWSVRGLETQYF. Complete variable domain (other parts from reference TRBV30 and TRBJ2-5): SQTIHQWPATLVQPVGSPLSLECTVEGTSNPNLYWYRQAAGRGLQLLFYSVGIGQISSEVPQNLSASRPQDRQFILSSKKLLLSDSGFYLCAWSVRGLETQYFGPGTRLLVL.

V and J are TRBV7-8 and TRBJ2-2; 8 bases line up with TRBD2. V was clipped by 6 bases and J by 4 bases; unmatched bases: 4. The CDR3 runs to 14 residues. Germline CDR1 and CDR2: SGHVS and FQNEAQ. CDR3 region: CASRWSGSTGELFF. The CDR3 DNA reads TGTGCCAGCAGATGGAGCGGGAGCACCGGGGAGCTGTTTTTT.